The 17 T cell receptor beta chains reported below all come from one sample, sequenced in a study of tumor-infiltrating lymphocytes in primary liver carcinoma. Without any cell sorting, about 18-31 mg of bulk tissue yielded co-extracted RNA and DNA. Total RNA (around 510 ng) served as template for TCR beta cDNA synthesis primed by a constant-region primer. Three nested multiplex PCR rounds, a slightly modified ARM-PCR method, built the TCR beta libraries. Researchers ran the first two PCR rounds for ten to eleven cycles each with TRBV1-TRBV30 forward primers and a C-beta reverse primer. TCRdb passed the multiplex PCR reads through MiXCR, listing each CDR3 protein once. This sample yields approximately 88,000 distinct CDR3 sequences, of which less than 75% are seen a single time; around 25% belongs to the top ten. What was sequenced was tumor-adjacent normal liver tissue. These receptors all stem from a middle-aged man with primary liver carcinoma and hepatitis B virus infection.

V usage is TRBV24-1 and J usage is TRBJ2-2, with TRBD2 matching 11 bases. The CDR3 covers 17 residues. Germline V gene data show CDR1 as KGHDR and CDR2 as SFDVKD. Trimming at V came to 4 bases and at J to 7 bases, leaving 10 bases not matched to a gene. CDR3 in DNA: TGTGCCACCAGTGACCGAACTAGCGGGAGTTCGAGCGGGGAGCTGTTTTTT. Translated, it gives CATSDRTSGSSSGELFF.

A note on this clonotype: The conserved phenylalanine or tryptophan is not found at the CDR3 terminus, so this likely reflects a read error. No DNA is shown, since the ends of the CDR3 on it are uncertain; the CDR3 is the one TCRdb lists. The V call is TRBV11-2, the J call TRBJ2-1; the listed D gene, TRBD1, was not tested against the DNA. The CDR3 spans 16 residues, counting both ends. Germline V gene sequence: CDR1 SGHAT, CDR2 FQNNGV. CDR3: CASSSPGGGPYNEKFY.

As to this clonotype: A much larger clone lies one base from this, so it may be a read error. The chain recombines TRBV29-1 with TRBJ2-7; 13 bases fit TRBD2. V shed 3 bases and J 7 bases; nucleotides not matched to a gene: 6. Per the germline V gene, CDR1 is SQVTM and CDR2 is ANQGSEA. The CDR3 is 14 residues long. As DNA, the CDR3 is TGCAGCGTTGATAGGACTAGCGGGGGTGGAGAGCAGTACTTC. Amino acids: CSVDRTSGGGEQYF.

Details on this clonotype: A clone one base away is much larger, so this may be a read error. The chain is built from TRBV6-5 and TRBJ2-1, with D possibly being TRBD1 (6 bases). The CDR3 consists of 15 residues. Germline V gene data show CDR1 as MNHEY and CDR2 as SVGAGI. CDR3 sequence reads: CASSYEGQSYNKQFF. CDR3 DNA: TGTGCCAGCAGTTACGAAGGACAGTCTTACAATAAGCAGTTCTTC.

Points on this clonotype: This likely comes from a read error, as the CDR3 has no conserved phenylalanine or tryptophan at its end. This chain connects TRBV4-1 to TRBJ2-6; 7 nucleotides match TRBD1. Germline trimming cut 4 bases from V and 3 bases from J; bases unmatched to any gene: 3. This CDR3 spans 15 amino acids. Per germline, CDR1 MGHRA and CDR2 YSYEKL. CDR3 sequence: CASSPQGFGANVLTL. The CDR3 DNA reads TGCGCCAGCAGCCCACAGGGGTTTGGGGCCAACGTCCTGACTCTC.

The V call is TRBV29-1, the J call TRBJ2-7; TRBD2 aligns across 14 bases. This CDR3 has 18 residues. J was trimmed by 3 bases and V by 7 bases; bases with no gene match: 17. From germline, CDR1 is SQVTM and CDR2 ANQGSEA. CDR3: CSGGYGTSGRGWGYEQYF. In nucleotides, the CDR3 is TGCAGCGGTGGTTATGGGACTAGCGGGAGAGGGTGGGGCTACGAGCAGTACTTC.

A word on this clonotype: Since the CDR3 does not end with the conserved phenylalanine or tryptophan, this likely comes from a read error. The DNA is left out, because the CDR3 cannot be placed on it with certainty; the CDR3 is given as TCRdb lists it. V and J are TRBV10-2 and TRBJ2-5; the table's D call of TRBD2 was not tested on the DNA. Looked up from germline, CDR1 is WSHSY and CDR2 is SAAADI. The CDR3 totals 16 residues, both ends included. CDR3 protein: CASSESLGGPQGTRYL.

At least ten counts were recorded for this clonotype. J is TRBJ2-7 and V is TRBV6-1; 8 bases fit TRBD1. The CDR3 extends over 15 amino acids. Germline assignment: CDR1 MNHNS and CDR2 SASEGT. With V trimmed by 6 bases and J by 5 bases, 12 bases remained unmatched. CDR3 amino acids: CASRRIGQGRDEQYF. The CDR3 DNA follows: TGTGCCAGCAGAAGGATAGGACAGGGAAGAGACGAGCAGTACTTC.

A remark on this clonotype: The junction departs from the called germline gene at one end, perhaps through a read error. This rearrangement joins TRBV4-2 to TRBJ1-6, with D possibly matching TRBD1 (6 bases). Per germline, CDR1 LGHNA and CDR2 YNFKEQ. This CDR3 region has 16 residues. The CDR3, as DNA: TGTGGCAGCAGCGAATCCCGAGGGGGGGCTTATTCACGACTCCACTTT. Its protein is CGSSESRGGAYSRLHF.

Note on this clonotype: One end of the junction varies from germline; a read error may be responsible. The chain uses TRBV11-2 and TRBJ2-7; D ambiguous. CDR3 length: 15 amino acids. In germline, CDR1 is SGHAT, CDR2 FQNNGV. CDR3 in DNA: TGTACCAGCAGCATATCTGTGGGAATATCCTATGAGCAGTACTTC. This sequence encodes CTSSISVGISYEQYF. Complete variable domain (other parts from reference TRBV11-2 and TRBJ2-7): EAGVAQSPRYKIIEKRQSVAFWCNPISGHATLYWYQQILGQGPKLLIQFQNNGVVDDSQLPKDRFSAERLKGVDSTLKIQPAKLEDSAVYLCTSSISVGISYEQYFGPGTRLTVT.

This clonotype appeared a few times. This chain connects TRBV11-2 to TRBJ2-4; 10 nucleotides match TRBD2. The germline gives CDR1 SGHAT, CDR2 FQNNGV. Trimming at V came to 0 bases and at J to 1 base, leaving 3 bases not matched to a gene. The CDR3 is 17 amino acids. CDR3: CASSLDTSGIAKNIQYF. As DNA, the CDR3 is TGTGCCAGCAGCTTAGATACTAGCGGGATTGCCAAAAACATTCAGTACTTC.

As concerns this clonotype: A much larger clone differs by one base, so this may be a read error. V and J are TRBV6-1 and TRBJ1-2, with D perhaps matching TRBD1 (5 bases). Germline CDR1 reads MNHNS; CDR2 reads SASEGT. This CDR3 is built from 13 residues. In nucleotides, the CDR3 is TGTGCCAGCAATAGGGACGGATACTATAGCTACACCTTC. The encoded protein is CASNRDGYYSYTF.

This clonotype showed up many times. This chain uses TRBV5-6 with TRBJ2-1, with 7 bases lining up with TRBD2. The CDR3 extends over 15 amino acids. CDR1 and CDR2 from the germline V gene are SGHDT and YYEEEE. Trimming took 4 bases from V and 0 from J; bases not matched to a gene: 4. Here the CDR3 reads CASSRTSDSYNEQFF. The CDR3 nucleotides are TGTGCCAGCAGCAGAACTAGCGACTCCTACAATGAGCAGTTCTTC.

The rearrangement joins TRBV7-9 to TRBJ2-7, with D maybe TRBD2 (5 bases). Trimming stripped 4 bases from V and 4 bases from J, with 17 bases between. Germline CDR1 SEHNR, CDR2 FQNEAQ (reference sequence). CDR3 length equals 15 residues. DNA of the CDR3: TGTGCCAGCAGCTCTCCACTAGTGGGCCATTACGAGCAGTACTTC. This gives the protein CASSSPLVGHYEQYF. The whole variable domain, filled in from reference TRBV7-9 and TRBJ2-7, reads DTGVSQNPRHKITKRGQNVTFRCDPISEHNRLYWYRQTLGQGPEFLTYFQNEAQLEKSRLLSDRFSAERPKGSFSTLEIQRTEQGDSAMYLCASSSPLVGHYEQYFGPGTRLTVT.

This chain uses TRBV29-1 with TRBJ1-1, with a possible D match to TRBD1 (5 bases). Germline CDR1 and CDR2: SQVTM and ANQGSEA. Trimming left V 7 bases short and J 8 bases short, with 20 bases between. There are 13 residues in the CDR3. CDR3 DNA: TGCAGCGCCGCCGGGGGAGGGCGTACCGAAGCTTTCTTT. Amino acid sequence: CSAAGGGRTEAFF. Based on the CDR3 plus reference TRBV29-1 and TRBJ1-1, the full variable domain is SAVISQKPSRDICQRGTSLTIQCQVDSQVTMMFWYRQQPGQSLTLIATANQGSEATYESGFVIDKFPISRPNLTFSTLTVSNMSPEDSSIYLCSAAGGGRTEAFFGQGTRLTVV.

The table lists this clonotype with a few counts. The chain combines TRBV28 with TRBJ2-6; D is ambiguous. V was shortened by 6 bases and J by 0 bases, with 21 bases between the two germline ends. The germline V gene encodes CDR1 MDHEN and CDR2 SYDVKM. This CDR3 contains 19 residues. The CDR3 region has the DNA TGTGCCAGCAGCTCTTTGGTATATCGGTGGAGCTCTGGGGCCAACGTCCTGACTTTC. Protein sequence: CASSSLVYRWSSGANVLTF.

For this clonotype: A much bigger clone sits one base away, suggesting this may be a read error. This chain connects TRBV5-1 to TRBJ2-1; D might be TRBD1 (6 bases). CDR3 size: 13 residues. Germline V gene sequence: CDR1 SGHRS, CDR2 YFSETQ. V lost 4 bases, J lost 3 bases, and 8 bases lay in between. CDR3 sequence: CASSDRFYNEQFF. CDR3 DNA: TGCGCCAGCAGCGACAGGTTCTACAATGAGCAGTTCTTC.